These T cell receptor beta chains were read from a single sample in a study of T cell responses to AZD1222 COVID-19 vaccine. Some clones are missing from TCRdb's copy, which holds only in-frame ones; the method was immunoSEQ multiplex PCR. The table has about 120,000 clones, 75% to 90% seen once. Specimen: peripheral blood, collected on day 0 of AZD1222 vaccination. Receptors were obtained from an adult in good health. Both conserved end residues are part of each CDR3. D genes are given only for firm matches. A row's size may be missing; if present it is once, few, many or a size class.

v_gene	abundance	d_gene	j_gene	CDR3nt	CDR3aa
TRBV2	.	TRBD1	TRBJ1-2	TGTGCCAGCAGAGACACAGGGGCGACCGGCTATGGCTACACCTTC	CASRDTGATGYGYTF
TRBV6-6	.	.	TRBJ2-5	TGTGCCAGCAGTTACTCAGTAGGGTTGGAGACCCAGTACTTC	CASSYSVGLETQYF
TRBV20-1	once	TRBD1	TRBJ1-6	TGCAGTGCTAGTCCGGGACAGGGGGAAAATTCACCCCTCCACTTT	CSASPGQGENSPLHF
TRBV18	.	TRBD2	TRBJ2-3	TGTGCCAGCTCACCATTACACGGTAGCGGGAGTACAGATACGCAGTATTTT	CASSPLHGSGSTDTQYF
TRBV3-1/TRBV3-2	.	TRBD2	TRBJ2-1	TGTGCCAGCAGAACCTCCGGGACTAGCGGGAAGGTTGAGCAGTTCTTC	CASRTSGTSGKVEQFF
TRBV6-2/TRBV6-3	.	TRBD1	TRBJ1-3	TGTGCCAGCAGTATGGACAGGCCCTCTGGAAACACCATATATTTT	CASSMDRPSGNTIYF
TRBV19	.	.	TRBJ1-4	TGTGCCAGTAGTATTTCGTCCTCCGGAGGGGGTGAAAAACTGTTTTTT	CASSISSSGGGEKLFF
TRBV28	.	.	TRBJ2-7	TGTGCCAGCAGTTCACCGGGACGCCCCTACGAGCAGTACTTC	CASSSPGRPYEQYF
TRBV6-1	.	TRBD2	TRBJ2-1	TGTGCCAGCAGTGAAGCGCCTAGCGGGATCGGTAATGAGCAGTTCTTC	CASSEAPSGIGNEQFF
TRBV24-1	.	TRBD1	TRBJ2-7	TGTGCCACCAGTGATCCGGGGACAGGAGGCGAGCAGTACTTC	CATSDPGTGGEQYF
TRBV19	.	TRBD2	TRBJ2-1	TGTGCCAGTAGTCTCACTAGCGGAGTCTACAATGAGCAGTTCTTC	CASSLTSGVYNEQFF
TRBV5-1	.	.	TRBJ1-2	TGCGCCAGCAGCTCGCCCGGGACGGAGAACTATGGCTACACCTTC	CASSSPGTENYGYTF
TRBV7-9	.	.	TRBJ2-3	TGTGCCAGCCAGGACGGGGGGCCCACAGATACGCAGTATTTT	CASQDGGPTDTQYF
TRBV29-1	.	.	TRBJ2-5	TGCAGCGCCGGCAGGGCCCAAGAGACCCAGTACTTC	CSAGRAQETQYF
TRBV11-2	.	TRBD2	TRBJ2-5	TGTGCCAGCAGCTTAGGGGGGACTAGCAGGCAAGAGACCCAGTACTTC	CASSLGGTSRQETQYF
TRBV5-1	.	.	TRBJ2-7	TGCGCCAGCAGCCCCCCCAACCAAGGGCGGGAGCAGTACTTC	CASSPPNQGREQYF
TRBV6-5	.	.	TRBJ1-2	TGTGCCAGCAGTTACTCGAGTCGCGAGCTGGGGTACACCTTC	CASSYSSRELGYTF
TRBV3-1/TRBV3-2	.	TRBD2	TRBJ2-1	TGTGCCAGCAGCCAAGATGGGGGAGGGTACAATGAGCAGTTCTTC	CASSQDGGGYNEQFF
TRBV29-1	.	.	TRBJ2-3	TGCAGCGTTGATCACGGGTTAGGAGATACGCAGTATTTT	CSVDHGLGDTQYF
TRBV14	.	.	TRBJ2-7	TGTGCCAGCAGCCAAGATAGAGGGGGTAAATTATACGAGCAGTACTTC	CASSQDRGGKLYEQYF
TRBV5-6	once	.	TRBJ1-2	TGTGCCAGCAGCTTGGAACAGGGAAACGGCTACACCTTC	CASSLEQGNGYTF
TRBV5-6	.	TRBD2	TRBJ2-7	TGTGCCAGCAGCTTGTTTCCCCTAGCGGACTACGAGCAGTACTTC	CASSLFPLADYEQYF
TRBV2	once	TRBD1	TRBJ1-1	TGTGCCAGCAGTCCCCCTAGGGGGCCCATGAACACTGAAGCTTTCTTT	CASSPPRGPMNTEAFF
TRBV24-1	.	.	TRBJ2-2	TGTGCCACCAGTGACAACAGGCGCAACACCGGGGAGCTGTTTTTT	CATSDNRRNTGELFF
TRBV5-1	.	.	TRBJ1-2	TGCGCCAGCTCTACAGGGTCCTCCTATGGCTACACCTTC	CASSTGSSYGYTF
TRBV19	.	TRBD1	TRBJ1-1	TGTGCCAGTAGGTATGGCTTAAAGGGGGCGAGAACTGAAGCTTTCTTT	CASRYGLKGARTEAFF
TRBV19	.	.	TRBJ1-1	TGTGCCAGTAGTATGCACCGGGGTAACGGTGAAGCTTTCTTT	CASSMHRGNGEAFF
TRBV5-5	.	.	TRBJ1-2	TGTGCCAGCAGCCCGCCGACAGAAGATGGCTACACCTTC	CASSPPTEDGYTF
TRBV2	.	.	TRBJ2-1	TGTGCCAGCAGTGGGGTAGCGGTTTACAATGAGCAGTTCTTC	CASSGVAVYNEQFF
TRBV29-1	.	.	TRBJ1-2	TGCAGCGTTATGGACAATGTCTATGGCTACACCTTC	CSVMDNVYGYTF
TRBV3-1/TRBV3-2	.	TRBD1	TRBJ1-5	TGTGCCAGCAGCCCACAGGGGTATCAGCCCCAGCATTTT	CASSPQGYQPQHF
TRBV19	.	.	TRBJ1-5	TGTGCCAGTAGTATAGGGGACTGGGCTCACAATCAGCCCCAGCATTTT	CASSIGDWAHNQPQHF
TRBV11-2	.	TRBD1	TRBJ2-4	TGTGCCAGCAGCTCGATGACAGGGGGGAACATTCAGTACTTC	CASSSMTGGNIQYF
TRBV14	.	TRBD2	TRBJ2-3	TGTGCCAGCAGCTACAGGACTAGCGGGAGGGCCGGAGATACGCAGTATTTT	CASSYRTSGRAGDTQYF
TRBV9	.	TRBD1	TRBJ1-1	TGTGCCAGCAGCGGAGCCCTGGACAGGCTGAACACTGAAGCTTTCTTT	CASSGALDRLNTEAFF
TRBV28	many	.	TRBJ1-1	TGTGCCAGCAGCTACTTAAGTTTGGGAAACACTGAAGCTTTCTTT	CASSYLSLGNTEAFF
TRBV25-1	.	.	TRBJ2-4	TGTGCCAGCAGTGAACCCCTGGGGGACAAAAACATTCAGTACTTC	CASSEPLGDKNIQYF
TRBV5-4	.	.	TRBJ2-3	TGTGCCAGCAGCCTCCGGGTCTTAGCGGATACGCAGTATTTT	CASSLRVLADTQYF
TRBV3-1/TRBV3-2	few	.	TRBJ2-7	TGTGCCAGCAGCCAATGGGGGTTGGCAAACGAGCAGTACTTC	CASSQWGLANEQYF
TRBV28	.	.	TRBJ1-2	TGTGCCAGCAGTCCCCCAGTGACAGCCTATGGCTACACCTTC	CASSPPVTAYGYTF
TRBV3-1/TRBV3-2	.	TRBD1	TRBJ1-2	TGTGCCAGCAGCCAAGGAAGGGGACAGGGGGTGGCCAACTATGGCTACACCTTC	CASSQGRGQGVANYGYTF